This TCR beta chain was sequenced in a study of regulatory T cells in long-lasting Graves disease. This CDR3 has 14 amino acids. V lost 0 bases, J lost 5 bases, and 7 bases lay in between. Looked up from germline, CDR1 is LNHDA and CDR2 is SQIVND (reference sequence). Time point meaning: newly diagnosed GD, antithyroid drugs for less than 3 months. PBMC-extracted RNA yielded the TCR library. TCR beta libraries were built with iRepertoire HTBI primers and Arm-PCR of CDR3 regions. TCRdb re-analysed the multiplex PCR reads in MiXCR, keeping a single row per CDR3 protein. The sample has about 460,000 distinct CDR3 sequences, around 13% seen once. The same data also went into a second study, on T cells in Graves' hyperthyroidism and ophthalmopathy. According to that study: Clonotypes that were expanded in thyroid above 0.001 mostly appeared in blood too.

This chain links TRBV19 with TRBJ2-2; TRBD1 might be the D (6 bases). The receptor was derived from a woman aged 45-65 years with Graves disease. Sequencing used peripheral blood mononuclear cells (PBMCs), obtained at new diagnosis, from a patient treated with antithyroid drugs. The CDR3 region is CASSIDRGTGELFF. CDR3 coding DNA: TGTGCCAGTAGTATAGACAGGGGAACCGGGGAGCTGTTTTTT.